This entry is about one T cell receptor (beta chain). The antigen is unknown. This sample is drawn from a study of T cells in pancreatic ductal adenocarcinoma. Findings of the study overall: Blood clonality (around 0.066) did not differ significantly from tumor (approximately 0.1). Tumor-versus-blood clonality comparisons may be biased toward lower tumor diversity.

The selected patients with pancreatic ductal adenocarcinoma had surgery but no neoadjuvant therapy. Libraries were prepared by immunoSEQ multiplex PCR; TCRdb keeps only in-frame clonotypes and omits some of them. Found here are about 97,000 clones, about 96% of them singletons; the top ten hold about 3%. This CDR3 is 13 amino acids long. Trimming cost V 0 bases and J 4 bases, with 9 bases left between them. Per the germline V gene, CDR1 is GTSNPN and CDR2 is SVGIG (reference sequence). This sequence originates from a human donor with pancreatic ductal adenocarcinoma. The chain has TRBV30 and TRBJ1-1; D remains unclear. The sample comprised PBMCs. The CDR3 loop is CAWSVGLSTEAFF. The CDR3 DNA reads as TGTGCCTGGAGTGTTGGACTGTCCACTGAAGCTTTCTTT.